Listed here are 24 T cell receptor beta chains from one sample, sequenced in a study of monozygotic twins with cystic fibrosis (dated by TCRdb to the early 2020s). Receptors were amplified or captured by the immunoSEQ multiplex PCR assay. As stored in TCRdb, this immuneACCESS dataset retains in-frame rearrangements with V and J assigned. A fraction of the clones does not appear; measured against another copy, unresolved V genes explain less than half of the discrepancy, and the remainder lacks a known reason. This sample has about 32,000 clones in its table, and about 96% of those were observed once. 0.15% to 0.2% of the sample lies in the top ten. The sample taken for sequencing was blood. These receptors were obtained from a girl aged 2 to 10 with cystic fibrosis.

The V gene is TRBV13, the J gene TRBJ2-7, with a possible D match to TRBD2 (5 bases). Looked up from germline, CDR1 is PRHDT and CDR2 is FYEKMQ (reference sequence). Trimming stripped 0 bases from V and 4 bases from J, with 16 bases between. The CDR3 runs to 16 residues. CDR3 in amino acids: CASSLGRVGDGYEQYF. The CDR3 DNA reads TGTGCCAGCAGCTTAGGCAGAGTGGGAGATGGTTACGAGCAGTACTTC.

The rearrangement uses TRBV19 and TRBJ2-6, with D perhaps TRBD2 (5 bases). Trimming stripped 7 bases from V and 4 bases from J, with 8 bases between. Germline V CDR1 and CDR2: LNHDA, SQIVND (reference sequence). The CDR3 contains 13 residues. As DNA, the CDR3 is TGTGCCAGTAAGGAGGCGGGGGCCAACGTCCTGACTTTC. Its protein is CASKEAGANVLTF.

The rearrangement joins TRBV9 to TRBJ2-1; D perhaps matches TRBD2 (5 bases). V lost 4 bases and J lost 5, with 16 bases in between. The CDR3 has 15 residues. The germline V gene has CDR1 SGDLS and CDR2 YYNGEE. The CDR3 DNA reads TGTGCCAGCAGCATAACAGCACTAGAGGACAATGAGCAGTTCTTC. It yields the protein CASSITALEDNEQFF. The full variable domain, rest sourced from reference TRBV9 and TRBJ2-1, is DSGVTQTPKHLITATGQRVTLRCSPRSGDLSVYWYQQSLDQGLQFLIQYYNGEERAKGNILERFSAQQFPDLHSELNLSSLELGDSALYFCASSITALEDNEQFFGPGTRLTVL.

The chain recombines TRBV10-3 with TRBJ2-1, with 8 bases aligning to TRBD2. Germline-derived CDR1 and CDR2 are ENHRY and SYGVKD. The CDR3 spans 15 residues. Unmatched junction bases numbered 12, after V lost 10 bases and J lost 4 bases. The CDR3 DNA reads TGTGCCACCGCAGAAGGGACTAGGGGTTACAATGAGCAGTTCTTC. Amino acids: CATAEGTRGYNEQFF.

The chain joins TRBV25-1 to TRBJ2-3; D is unclear. The CDR3 has 15 residues. Germline V gives CDR1 MGHDK, CDR2 SYGVNS. V shed 6 bases and J shed 3 bases, with 16 bases lying between them. CDR3 loop: CASSNLQVSTDTQYF. CDR3 DNA: TGTGCCAGCAGCAACCTGCAGGTATCAACAGATACGCAGTATTTT.

The chain couples TRBV2 to TRBJ2-1; the D gene is possibly TRBD1 (5 bases). Trimming took off 3 bases at V and 8 bases at J, with 17 bases between the two ends. Germline CDR1 is SNHLY and CDR2 is FYNNEI. The CDR3 extends over 15 amino acids. The DNA of the CDR3 is TGTGCCAGCAGTGACCTGGGTCAGGGAATGGATGAGCAGTTCTTC. This encodes CASSDLGQGMDEQFF.

The chain uses TRBV7-9 and TRBJ2-5, with D perhaps given as TRBD1 or TRBD2 (5 bases each). Trimming shortened V by 2 bases and J by 5 bases, and 12 bases separated the two germline ends. The CDR3 sequence is 14 residues long. In germline, CDR1 is SEHNR, CDR2 FQNEAQ (reference sequence). Here the CDR3 DNA reads TGTGCCAGCAGCTTACATCGGTGGGGGGAGACCCAGTACTTC. Translated: CASSLHRWGETQYF.

The chain combines TRBV9 with TRBJ1-2, with D possibly being TRBD1 (6 bases). The germline V and J ends were trimmed by 0 bases and 3 bases, with 6 bases remaining between them. This CDR3 has 13 amino acids. CDR1 and CDR2 from the germline V gene are SGDLS and YYNGEE. The CDR3, as DNA: TGTGCCAGCAGCGTAGACAGGGACTATGGCTACACCTTC. It translates to CASSVDRDYGYTF.

The rearrangement uses TRBV6-1 and TRBJ1-1; 7 nucleotides agree with TRBD1. J gave up 4 bases and V 6 bases, and 8 bases lay outside the gene matches. Per the germline V gene, CDR1 is MNHNS and CDR2 is SASEGT. This CDR3 region has 14 residues. The CDR3 protein is CASRAQGSGTEAFF. In DNA, the CDR3 is TGTGCCAGCAGAGCACAGGGGAGTGGCACTGAAGCTTTCTTT.

The gene calls are TRBV30 and TRBJ2-7; 7 positions match TRBD2. The CDR3 is 14 amino acids. V lost 3 bases, J lost 6 bases, and 11 bases stayed unmatched. CDR1 and CDR2 (germline): GTSNPN, SVGIG (reference sequence). The CDR3 coding sequence is TGTGCCTGGAGAGACTGGCGGGAGCAACGCGAGCAGTACTTC. The encoded protein is CAWRDWREQREQYF.

The J gene is TRBJ2-1, the V gene TRBV4-1; 15 nucleotides line up with TRBD2. This CDR3 comprises 22 residues. CDR1 and CDR2 from the germline V gene are MGHRA and YSYEKL. With 1 base clipped from V and 10 bases from J, the junction kept 23 bases outside the gene matches. CDR3 in DNA: TGCGCCAGCAGCCAAGCTAGCATGTTAGGGACTAGCGGGAGGCGCCCTTATTGGGAGCAGTTCTTC. Protein sequence: CASSQASMLGTSGRRPYWEQFF.

The chain employs TRBV5-1 and TRBJ2-7, with 9 positions matching TRBD1. With V trimmed by 6 bases and J by 5 bases, 6 bases remained unmatched. The CDR3 contains 13 residues. Germline V gene sequence: CDR1 SGHRS, CDR2 YFSETQ. The CDR3 region is CASKGTGSDEQYF. The DNA for the CDR3 is TGCGCCAGCAAAGGGACAGGGTCAGACGAGCAGTACTTC.

V gene TRBV12-5 combines with J gene TRBJ2-6; D gene ambiguous. The V end lost 3 bases, the J end lost 1 base, and 1 base lay between the germline ends. CDR1 and CDR2 from the germline V gene are LGHNT and FRNRAP. The CDR3 has 13 amino acids. The CDR3 DNA sequence: TGTGCTAGTGGTTTTTCTGGGGCCAACGTCCTGACTTTC. As protein: CASGFSGANVLTF.

The V and J genes are TRBV9 and TRBJ1-2; weak D call: TRBD1 (5 bases). V lost 5 bases to trimming and J lost 2 bases, with 13 bases between them. The CDR3 extends over 14 amino acids. Germline V gene data show CDR1 as SGDLS and CDR2 as YYNGEE. Written as DNA, the CDR3 is TGTGCCAGCAGGCGCCGGGACGGAAACTATGGCTACACCTTC. Amino acid sequence: CASRRRDGNYGYTF.

CDR3 sequence: CASSLTQDSPLHF. The DNA for the CDR3 is TGTGCCAGCAGCTTAACACAAGATTCACCCCTCCACTTT. This chain joins TRBV7-3 and TRBJ1-6; D gene unclear. Germline V gene data show CDR1 as SGHTA and CDR2 as FQGTGA. The CDR3 contains 13 residues. The V and J ends lost 0 bases and 8 bases respectively, with 5 bases between them.

The gene calls are TRBV5-5 and TRBJ1-2; D possibly corresponds to TRBD1 (5 bases). This CDR3 comprises 14 residues. The ends were cut back, 0 bases at V and 4 bases at J, with 10 bases in the middle. Germline V CDR1 and CDR2: SGHKS, YYEKEE (reference sequence). Written as DNA, the CDR3 is TGTGCCAGCAGCTTGGAAGGGACCAGCTATGGCTACACCTTC. Its translation is CASSLEGTSYGYTF.

The sample holds a few counts of this clone. The chain combines TRBV4-2 with TRBJ1-3; D is perhaps TRBD1 (5 bases). Germline values: CDR1 LGHNA, CDR2 YNFKEQ. CDR3 length: 15 amino acids. Trimming pared 1 base from V and 4 bases from J, leaving 11 bases between. CDR3 in DNA: TGTGCCAGCAGCCAAGGAACCAGGGAGGGAAACACCATATATTTT. This gives the protein CASSQGTREGNTIYF.

This chain uses TRBV2 with TRBJ2-1; 14 bases agree with TRBD2. J was trimmed by 3 bases and V by 7 bases; bases with no gene match: 5. CDR1 is SNHLY, CDR2 FYNNEI, per germline. The CDR3 sequence is 16 residues long. The CDR3 region has the DNA TGTGCCAGCAATGGACTAGCGGGAGGACACTACAATGAGCAGTTCTTC. Protein product: CASNGLAGGHYNEQFF.

V is TRBV28 and J is TRBJ1-1; D remains ambiguous. V was cut by 3 bases and J by 0 bases, with 8 bases left in between. This CDR3 region has 14 residues. CDR1 is MDHEN and CDR2 is SYDVKM in the germline V gene. CDR3 nucleotides: TGTGCCAGCAGTTTCGGAGCTATGAACACTGAAGCTTTCTTT. Its translation: CASSFGAMNTEAFF.

The gene calls are TRBV30 and TRBJ2-7, with TRBD1 identical over 9 bases. This CDR3 has 14 residues. V trimming: 5 bases; J trimming: 4 bases; junction bases outside the gene matches: 9. Germline V gene data show CDR1 as GTSNPN and CDR2 as SVGIG (reference sequence). The CDR3 bases are TGTGCCTGGGCACAGGGGGCGCATCCATACGAGCAGTACTTC. Amino acids: CAWAQGAHPYEQYF.

The gene calls are TRBV25-1 and TRBJ2-3; 7 positions agree with TRBD1. J lost 4 bases, V lost 7 bases, and 5 bases had no gene match. This CDR3 is built from 13 residues. The germline V gene encodes CDR1 MGHDK and CDR2 SYGVNS. Here the CDR3 reads CASKVQGADTQYF. The DNA for the CDR3 is TGTGCCAGCAAGGTTCAGGGGGCAGATACGCAGTATTTT. Using reference TRBV25-1 and TRBJ2-3 for the parts outside the CDR3, the full variable domain is EADIYQTPRYLVIGTGKKITLECSQTMGHDKMYWYQQDPGMELHLIHYSYGVNSTEKGDLSSESTVSRIRTEHFPLTLESARPSHTSQYLCASKVQGADTQYFGPGTRLTVL.

This rearrangement joins TRBV30 to TRBJ1-1; weak D call: TRBD1 (6 bases). V lost 1 base, J lost 4 bases, and 13 bases lay in between. The CDR3 contains 14 residues. Germline values: CDR1 GTSNPN, CDR2 SVGIG (reference sequence). The CDR3 protein is CAWSGTGWGTEAFF. The CDR3 DNA is TGTGCCTGGAGTGGAACAGGGTGGGGCACTGAAGCTTTCTTT.

V usage is TRBV7-2 and J usage is TRBJ2-7; 10 nucleotides match TRBD2. J was trimmed by 5 bases and V by 3 bases; bases with no gene match: 4. The CDR3 is 14 residues long. Germline V gives CDR1 SGHTA, CDR2 FQGNSA. CDR3 in amino acids: CASSFSSGSNEQYF. Here the CDR3 DNA reads TGTGCCAGCAGCTTTTCTAGCGGGAGTAACGAGCAGTACTTC.

DNA for the CDR3: TGTGCCAGCATTACTACTAAGGGCTATGAAGCTTTCTTT. Residues: CASITTKGYEAFF. The J gene is TRBJ1-1, the V gene TRBV6-5; D unresolved. Germline CDR1 reads MNHEY; CDR2 reads SVGAGI. V lost 7 bases to trimming and J lost 7 bases, with 16 bases between them. This CDR3 contains 13 residues.